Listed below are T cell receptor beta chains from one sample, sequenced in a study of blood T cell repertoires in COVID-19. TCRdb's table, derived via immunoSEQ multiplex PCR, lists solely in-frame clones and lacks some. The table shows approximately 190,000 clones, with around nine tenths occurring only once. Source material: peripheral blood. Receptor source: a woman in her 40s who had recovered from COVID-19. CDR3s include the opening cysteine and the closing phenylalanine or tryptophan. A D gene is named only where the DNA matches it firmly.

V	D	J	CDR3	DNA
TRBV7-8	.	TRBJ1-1	CASSQPGRAGVDTEAFF	TGTGCCAGCAGCCAACCCGGTCGGGCGGGGGTTGACACTGAAGCTTTCTTT
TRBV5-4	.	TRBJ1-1	CASSRGRVMNTEAFF	TGTGCCAGCAGCCGAGGCAGGGTGATGAACACTGAAGCTTTCTTT
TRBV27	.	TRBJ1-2	CASSWTGAGGYTF	TGTGCCAGCAGTTGGACGGGTGCGGGGGGCTACACCTTC
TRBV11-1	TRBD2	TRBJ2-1	CASSLAAGPSGSIDEQFF	TGTGCCAGCAGCTTAGCGGCAGGGCCTAGCGGGAGTATTGATGAGCAGTTCTTC
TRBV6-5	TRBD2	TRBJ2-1	CASSYMRLAGYNEQFF	TGTGCCAGCAGTTACATGAGACTAGCGGGTTACAATGAGCAGTTCTTC
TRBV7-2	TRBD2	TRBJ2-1	CASSSELAGVNEQFF	TGTGCCAGCAGCTCCGAACTAGCGGGAGTTAATGAGCAGTTCTTC
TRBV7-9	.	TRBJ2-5	CASSLLGRETQYF	TGTGCCAGCAGCTTACTGGGGCGGGAGACCCAGTACTTC
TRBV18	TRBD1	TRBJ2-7	CASSPRQGGSYEQYF	TGTGCCAGCTCACCACGACAGGGGGGCTCCTACGAGCAGTACTTC
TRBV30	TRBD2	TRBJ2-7	CAWRQTSGRAGEQYF	TGTGCCTGGAGACAGACTAGCGGGAGGGCCGGCGAGCAGTACTTC
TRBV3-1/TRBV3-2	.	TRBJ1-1	CASSQGTLNTEAFF	TGTGCCAGCAGCCAAGGGACACTTAACACTGAAGCTTTCTTT
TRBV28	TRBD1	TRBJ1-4	CASSLYRGANEKLFF	TGTGCCAGCAGCCTATACAGGGGAGCTAATGAAAAACTGTTTTTT
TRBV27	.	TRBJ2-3	CASSLSWRADTQYF	TGTGCCAGCAGTTTATCATGGAGAGCAGATACGCAGTATTTT
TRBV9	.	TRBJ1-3	CASSVTGGGGNTIYF	TGTGCCAGCAGCGTAACGGGGGGAGGAGGAAACACCATATATTTT
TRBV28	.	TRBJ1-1	CASSFSRGTEAFF	TGTGCCAGCAGTTTTTCACGGGGGACTGAAGCTTTCTTT
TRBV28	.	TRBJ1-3	CASDGGLSGNTIYF	TGTGCCAGCGACGGGGGACTCTCTGGAAACACCATATATTTT
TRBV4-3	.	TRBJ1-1	CASSQMTGLNTEAFF	TGCGCCAGCAGCCAGATGACAGGACTGAACACTGAAGCTTTCTTT
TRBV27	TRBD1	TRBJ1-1	CASSKQGDLNTEAFF	TGTGCCAGCAGCAAACAGGGGGACTTGAACACTGAAGCTTTCTTT
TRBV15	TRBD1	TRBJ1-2	CATSRAYDRGQGGYTF	TGTGCCACCAGCAGAGCTTACGACAGGGGGCAAGGTGGCTACACCTTC
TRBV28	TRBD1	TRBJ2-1	CASRSGGSYNEQFF	TGTGCCAGCAGATCAGGGGGTTCCTACAATGAGCAGTTCTTC
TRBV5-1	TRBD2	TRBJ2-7	CASSLGLADTYEQYF	TGCGCCAGCAGCTTAGGACTAGCGGATACCTACGAGCAGTACTTC
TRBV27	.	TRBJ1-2	CASSFGGQADYGYTF	TGTGCCAGCAGTTTTGGGGGACAAGCCGACTATGGCTACACCTTC
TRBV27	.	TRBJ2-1	CASSLLSVKAGNEQFF	TGTGCCAGCAGTTTATTATCCGTTAAGGCAGGCAATGAGCAGTTCTTC
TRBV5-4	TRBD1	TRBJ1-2	CASSSGDRASGYTF	TGTGCCAGCAGCTCGGGGGACAGGGCCAGTGGCTACACCTTC
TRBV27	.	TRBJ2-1	CASSLGSSYNEQFF	TGTGCCAGCAGTTTAGGGAGCTCCTACAATGAGCAGTTCTTC
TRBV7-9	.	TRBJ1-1	CASSVLGGTEAFF	TGTGCCAGCAGCGTTCTGGGAGGTACTGAAGCTTTCTTT
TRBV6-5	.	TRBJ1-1	CASRQESRMEAFF	TGTGCCAGCAGACAGGAATCGCGTATGGAAGCTTTCTTT
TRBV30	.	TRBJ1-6	CAWSVESDNSPLHF	TGTGCCTGGAGTGTGGAGAGCGACAATTCACCCCTCCACTTT
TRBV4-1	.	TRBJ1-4	CASSQPPARLDEKLFF	TGCGCCAGCAGCCAACCCCCGGCCCGACTCGATGAAAAACTGTTTTTT
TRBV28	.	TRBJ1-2	CASRTDSLYGYTF	TGTGCCAGCAGGACGGACAGTCTCTATGGCTACACCTTC
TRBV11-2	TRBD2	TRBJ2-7	CASSWAGGPGYEQYF	TGTGCCAGCAGCTGGGCGGGAGGGCCAGGGTACGAGCAGTACTTC
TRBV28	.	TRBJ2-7	CASSYRDEQYF	TGTGCCAGCAGTTATAGAGACGAGCAGTACTTC
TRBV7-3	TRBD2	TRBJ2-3	CASRLAGGTDTQYF	TGTGCCAGCAGACTAGCGGGAGGCACAGATACGCAGTATTTT
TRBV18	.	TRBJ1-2	CASSLTSAQGRYGYTF	TGTGCCAGCTCACTGACTTCGGCACAGGGACGCTATGGCTACACCTTC
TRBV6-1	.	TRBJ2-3	CASSEGSAAVTQQYF	TGTGCCAGCAGTGAAGGCTCCGCGGCAGTCACACAGCAGTATTTT
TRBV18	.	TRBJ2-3	CASSLRSGRISTDTQYF	TGTGCCAGCTCACTGCGAAGTGGGAGGATAAGCACAGATACGCAGTATTTT